These 30 T cell receptor beta chains were sequenced from one sample in a study of T cell repertoires in cytomegalovirus infection. TCRdb ran MiXCR on the reads and lists one entry per CDR3 protein. The sample lists hundreds of thousands of distinct CDR3 sequences, around 30% occurring once. These receptors are not linked to any known antigen. The sequencing used cultured PBMCs, collected from culture after CMV antigen stimulation. These receptors all come from a human donor in good health (CMV status not recorded). Some clones in this sample may be carry-over from other donors' samples.

The genes are TRBV20-1 and TRBJ1-3; 7 bases line up with TRBD1. The CDR3 sequence is 15 residues long. After removal of 0 bases from V and 3 bases from J, the junction contained 5 bases not matched to a gene. CDR1 DFQATT and CDR2 SNEGSKA come from the germline V gene (reference sequence). CDR3 sequence: CSARDLRGIGNTIYF. The CDR3 bases are TGCAGTGCTAGAGACCTCAGGGGGATTGGAAACACCATATATTTT.

This chain connects TRBV18 to TRBJ2-3; 9 bases align to TRBD2. The junction had 3 bases not matched to a gene; V was cut back by 1 base and J by 4 bases. Germline assignment: CDR1 KGHSH and CDR2 LQKENI. This CDR3 is 15 amino acids long. Here the CDR3 reads CASSPQSGRSDTQYF. DNA of the CDR3: TGTGCCAGCTCACCACAGAGCGGGAGGTCAGATACGCAGTATTTT.

The chain employs TRBV12-3 or TRBV12-4 and TRBJ2-7; no firm D call. V lost 3 bases, J lost 6 bases, and 6 bases lay in between. This CDR3 spans 11 amino acids. In DNA, the CDR3 is TGTGCCAGCAGTTTTTCACTCGAGCAGTACTTC. Its translation: CASSFSLEQYF.

The CDR3 DNA is TGTGCCAGCAGTTTCGGGGGAGGGGGATTTGGAGAGCAGTACTTC. As protein: CASSFGGGGFGEQYF. The J gene is TRBJ2-7, the V gene TRBV12-3 or TRBV12-4; weak D call: TRBD2 (7 bases). The CDR3 runs 15 residues. V lost 3 bases and J lost 7, with 19 bases in between.

V usage is TRBV6-1 and J usage is TRBJ2-1; TRBD1 is a possible D gene (5 bases). Germline lookup yields CDR1 MNHNS and CDR2 SASEGT. The V and J ends lost 5 bases and 7 bases respectively, with 18 bases between them. This CDR3 contains 15 residues. The DNA of the CDR3 is TGTGCCAGCAGTTACGACCATGCGGCAGGGAATGAGCAGTTCTTC. Residues: CASSYDHAAGNEQFF.

This clonotype was seen many times. The rearrangement links TRBV7-8 to TRBJ2-3; the D gene is possibly TRBD2 (5 bases). This CDR3 is built from 13 residues. CDR1 and CDR2 from the germline V gene are SGHVS and FQNEAQ. The ends were cut back, 2 bases at V and 5 bases at J, with 8 bases in the middle. The CDR3 DNA reads as TGTGCCAGCAGCTTAACTAGTGGAGATACGCAGTATTTT. This translates into CASSLTSGDTQYF.

The CDR3 loop is CASSPGQNEKLFF. In DNA form, the CDR3 reads TGTGCCAGCTCACCCGGACAGAATGAAAAACTGTTTTTT. The chain combines TRBV18 with TRBJ1-4; a possible D gene is TRBD1 (6 bases). The CDR3 runs 13 residues. Trimming took 3 bases from V and 5 from J, leaving 7 bases between them. Germline assignment: CDR1 KGHSH and CDR2 LQKENI. The whole variable domain, remainder taken from reference TRBV18 and TRBJ1-4, is NAGVMQNPRHLVRRRGQEARLRCSPMKGHSHVYWYRQLPEEGLKFMVYLQKENIIDESGMPKERFSAEFPKEGPSILRIQQVVRGDSAAYFCASSPGQNEKLFFGSGTQLSVL.

Points on this clonotype: The junction differs from germline at one of its ends, possibly a read error. V is TRBV19 and J is TRBJ1-5; 7 nucleotides agree with TRBD1. CDR1 is LNHDA, CDR2 SQIVND, per germline (reference sequence). The CDR3 is made up of 11 amino acids. CDR3 DNA: TGTGCCAGTAGTCTCCGGACAGGTACTTCGTTT. Amino acid sequence: CASSLRTGTSF.

The table lists this clonotype with many counts. The chain uses TRBV7-2 and TRBJ2-3, with a tentative D call TRBD2 (6 bases). Trimming cost V 3 bases and J 1 base, with 11 bases left between them. In germline, CDR1 is SGHTA, CDR2 FQGNSA. The CDR3 runs 15 residues. The CDR3 nucleotides are TGTGCCAGCAGCTTCTACGGGGGAGGCACAGATACGCAGTATTTT. It specifies CASSFYGGGTDTQYF.

This sequence joins TRBV29-1 and TRBJ1-2; 12 bases map to TRBD1. The V and J ends lost 3 bases and 8 bases, in that order; junction bases with no gene match: 7. Germline assignment: CDR1 SQVTM and CDR2 ANQGSEA. The CDR3 is 14 residues long. This chain's CDR3 is CSVDSGQGAEGYTF. The CDR3 nucleotides read TGCAGCGTTGATTCGGGACAGGGGGCTGAGGGCTACACCTTC.

Of note for this clonotype: Compared with germline, one end of the junction differs, possibly owing to a read error. The V and J genes are TRBV5-3 and TRBJ2-1, with 9 bases matching TRBD2. TRBV5-3 is flagged as an ORF with uncertain function. CDR3 length equals 17 residues. The CDR3 region is CASSLGGSSGDHNEQFF. CDR3 in DNA: TGTGCCAGCAGCTTGGGGGGGTCTAGCGGGGATCACAATGAGCAGTTCTTC.

The V call is TRBV24-1, the J call TRBJ2-1, with 11 bases matching TRBD2. This CDR3 has 17 residues. Germline V gene lookup returns CDR1 KGHDR and CDR2 SFDVKD. J gave up 6 bases and V 4 bases, and 10 bases lay outside the gene matches. CDR3 DNA: TGTGCCACCAGTGAGTCACTAGCGGGGGAGGTGAGCAATGAGCAGTTCTTC. This translates into CATSESLAGEVSNEQFF.

This rearrangement joins TRBV20-1 to TRBJ2-3; tentative D call: TRBD2 (5 bases). The CDR3 spans 16 residues. Deletions cut 1 base from V and 6 bases from J, with 20 bases between. Germline loops: CDR1 DFQATT, CDR2 SNEGSKA (reference sequence). The CDR3 DNA follows: TGCAGTGCTAGAGCCTTGGCTAGCCAGAATTGGGATACGCAGTATTTT. Translating gives CSARALASQNWDTQYF.

The table lists this clonotype with a few counts. The chain recombines TRBV6-6 with TRBJ2-3; D remains unclear. Germline CDR1 and CDR2: MNHNY and SVGAGI (reference sequence). Trimming took off 5 bases at V and 4 bases at J, with 7 bases between the two ends. The CDR3 covers 12 residues. CDR3 region: CASSEESDTQYF. In DNA, the CDR3 is TGTGCCAGCAGTGAGGAATCAGATACGCAGTATTTT.

There are many counts of this clonotype. This chain uses TRBV7-2 with TRBJ1-1, with D perhaps matching TRBD1 (6 bases). V lost 1 base and J lost 4, with 13 bases in between. CDR3 length: 15 residues. Germline V gives CDR1 SGHTA, CDR2 FQGNSA. The CDR3 bases are TGTGCCAGCAGCTTAGTTTTCGGGGGCGTCACTGAAGCTTTCTTT. Translation: CASSLVFGGVTEAFF.

The J gene is TRBJ2-1, the V gene TRBV7-9; 9 bases line up with TRBD1. Trimming removed 4 bases from V and 5 bases from J; junction bases left unmatched: 6. The CDR3 is 15 residues long. Germline CDR1 SEHNR, CDR2 FQNEAQ (reference sequence). In DNA form, the CDR3 reads TGTGCCAGCAGCTCGGGACAGGGACGAGACAATGAGCAGTTCTTC. The encoded protein is CASSSGQGRDNEQFF.

The chain is built from TRBV20-1 and TRBJ2-3; TRBD2 matches 13 bases. The trim removed 6 bases at V and 4 bases at J, leaving 4 bases unmatched. Germline-derived CDR1 and CDR2 are DFQATT and SNEGSKA (reference sequence). This CDR3 region has 14 residues. The chain's CDR3 is CSAKLAGGPDTQYF. CDR3 DNA sequence: TGCAGTGCAAAACTAGCGGGAGGGCCAGATACGCAGTATTTT.

Many counts were recorded for this clonotype. The chain combines TRBV7-2 with TRBJ2-5, with D perhaps matching TRBD1 (5 bases). With 5 bases removed from V and 0 bases from J, the gap between germline ends came to 7 bases. CDR3 length equals 13 residues. CDR1 and CDR2 from the germline V gene are SGHTA and FQGNSA. The CDR3 sequence: CASSRQYQETQYF. CDR3 nucleotide sequence: TGTGCCAGCAGCCGACAGTACCAAGAGACCCAGTACTTC.

The V gene is TRBV11-3, the J gene TRBJ2-5; TRBD2 aligns across 10 bases. The germline V gene has CDR1 SGHNT and CDR2 YENEEA. The CDR3 spans 14 residues. The trim removed 5 bases at V and 5 bases at J, leaving 5 bases unmatched. For the CDR3, the DNA is TGTGCCAGCAGCAAAGGACTAGCGGCGGAGACCCAGTACTTC. This codes for CASSKGLAAETQYF.

This chain links TRBV18 with TRBJ1-3; the D gene is possibly TRBD1 (6 bases). V lost 0 bases and J lost 2, with 8 bases in between. Per germline, CDR1 KGHSH and CDR2 LQKENI. The CDR3 contains 15 residues. As DNA, the CDR3 is TGTGCCAGCTCACCACCTACAGGGCCTGGAAACACCATATATTTT. Protein sequence: CASSPPTGPGNTIYF. The complete variable domain, with remaining parts taken from reference TRBV18 and TRBJ1-3, reads NAGVMQNPRHLVRRRGQEARLRCSPMKGHSHVYWYRQLPEEGLKFMVYLQKENIIDESGMPKERFSAEFPKEGPSILRIQQVVRGDSAAYFCASSPPTGPGNTIYFGEGSWLTVV.

This clonotype appeared once. The chain is built from TRBV12-5 and TRBJ2-1; D not resolved. Between the trimmed V and J ends, which lost 4 bases and 0 bases, there was a span of 10 bases. Germline CDR1 reads LGHNT; CDR2 reads FRNRAP. The CDR3 consists of 15 residues. The CDR3 region is CASGSGQSSYNEQFF. Written as DNA, the CDR3 is TGTGCTAGTGGTTCTGGCCAGAGCTCCTACAATGAGCAGTTCTTC.

The table lists this clonotype with a few counts. This chain connects TRBV5-5 to TRBJ2-2; no firm D call. The V end was cut by 2 bases, the J end by 4 bases, with 6 bases between. CDR3 length: 13 residues. Germline V CDR1 and CDR2: SGHKS, YYEKEE (reference sequence). The DNA for the CDR3 is TGTGCCAGCAGCTTCGAACGCACCGGGGAGCTGTTTTTT. This gives the protein CASSFERTGELFF.

CDR3 DNA sequence: TGTGCCACCAGCATTGCAGGGAACAGCTATGGCTACACCTTC. Translating it yields CATSIAGNSYGYTF. The rearrangement links TRBV15 to TRBJ1-2; possible D gene TRBD1, 5 bases. Germline CDR1 and CDR2: LNHNV and YYDKDF (reference sequence). V was shortened by 4 bases and J by 4 bases, with 13 bases between the two germline ends. This CDR3 is built from 14 residues.

This clonotype has ten or more counts. The chain is built from TRBV7-8 and TRBJ1-2, with TRBD1 as a possible D gene (6 bases). The V and J ends lost 4 bases and 2 bases respectively, with 11 bases between them. In germline, CDR1 is SGHVS, CDR2 FQNEAQ. The CDR3 runs 14 residues. The CDR3 is CASSSRTGNYGYTF. The CDR3 DNA is TGTGCCAGCAGCTCCCGTACAGGGAACTATGGCTACACCTTC. Full variable domain (outside the CDR3, taken from reference TRBV7-8 and TRBJ1-2): GAGVSQSPRYKVAKRGQDVALRCDPISGHVSLFWYQQALGQGPEFLTYFQNEAQLDKSGLPSDRFFAERPEGSVSTLKIQRTQQEDSAVYLCASSSRTGNYGYTFGSGTRLTVV.

This chain joins TRBV5-1 and TRBJ1-1; TRBD1 matches 7 bases. The V segment lost 4 bases and the J segment 5 bases; nucleotides outside the gene matches: 8. CDR1 is SGHRS and CDR2 is YFSETQ in the germline V gene. This CDR3 has 14 residues. CDR3 protein: CASSPGQEGTEAFF. In DNA, the CDR3 is TGCGCCAGCAGCCCTGGACAGGAAGGGACTGAAGCTTTCTTT.

The count of this clonotype is one. The chain has TRBV2 and TRBJ1-4; possible D gene TRBD1, 5 bases. Germline assignment: CDR1 SNHLY and CDR2 FYNNEI. V dropped 6 bases and J dropped 10 bases, with 18 bases sitting between them. This CDR3 spans 14 amino acids. The CDR3 DNA reads TGTGCCAGCAGAGACGGGACTCGCATCTTAAAACTGTTTTTT. It is translated as CASRDGTRILKLFF.

The rearrangement joins TRBV15 to TRBJ1-2; D possibly corresponds to TRBD1 (6 bases). Germline loops: CDR1 LNHNV, CDR2 YYDKDF (reference sequence). V was cut by 2 bases and J by 4 bases, with 14 bases left in between. The CDR3 loop spans 15 amino acids. In DNA form, the CDR3 reads TGTGCCACCAGCAGACAGGGGAGCCTGTCCTATGGCTACACCTTC. Translated: CATSRQGSLSYGYTF.

The rearrangement uses TRBV7-9 and TRBJ1-4; no firm D call. Germline values: CDR1 SEHNR, CDR2 FQNEAQ (reference sequence). V gave up 5 bases and J gave up 8 bases, with 9 bases separating them. The CDR3 contains 12 residues. Here the CDR3 DNA reads TGTGCCAGCAGCCTGGCTACGGAAAAACTGTTTTTT. Amino acid sequence: CASSLATEKLFF.

The chain joins TRBV3-1 to TRBJ1-5; D is ambiguous. This CDR3 is 13 amino acids long. From germline, CDR1 is LGHDT and CDR2 YNNKEL (reference sequence). The V and J ends lost 5 bases and 5 bases respectively, with 10 bases between them. As DNA, the CDR3 is TGTGCCAGCAGCAGGACGCCGCATCAGCCCCAGCATTTT. It translates to CASSRTPHQPQHF.

The chain uses TRBV4-3 and TRBJ2-2; TRBD2 matches 10 bases. J lost 6 bases, V lost 8 bases, and 21 bases had no gene match. Germline values: CDR1 LGHNA, CDR2 YSLEER. The CDR3 has 19 amino acids. CDR3: CASRPSYSSGSRVAGELFF. CDR3 in DNA: TGCGCCAGCCGTCCCTCTTACTCTAGCGGGAGCAGGGTGGCCGGGGAGCTGTTTTTT.